This T cell receptor beta chain was identified in a study of spatial heterogeneity in lung cancer. Looking at the study overall: More than nine raw reads, on average, carried each unique TCR and UMI combination. Study-wide results and limits: Blood carried ubiquitous expanded tumor TCRs more at resection than follow-up.

This clonotype was seen at least ten times. What it binds is not known. The time point denotes: blood at routine non-recurrence follow-up after resection. The sequenced material consisted of unsorted whole RNA from tumor, nontumor lung or frozen PBMC. MiXCR, run by TCRdb on the 5' RACE reads, gives a single entry per CDR3 protein. The sample lists under 20,000 distinct CDR3 sequences; 9.2% were seen once. The TCR originated in a male donor with early-stage non-small cell lung cancer. The material sequenced was PBMCs, taken at follow-up.

CDR3 coding DNA: TGTGCCAGCAGCTTAGGCCCCATGAACACTGAAGCTTTCTTT. It yields the protein CASSLGPMNTEAFF. V and J are TRBV11-2 and TRBJ1-1; D not certain. CDR3 size: 14 residues. In germline, CDR1 is SGHAT, CDR2 FQNNGV. The germline V and J ends were trimmed by 1 base and 0 bases, with 6 bases remaining between them.